These T cell receptor beta chains were read from a single sample in a study of blood T cell repertoires in COVID-19. Sequenced by immunoSEQ multiplex PCR; TCRdb stores in-frame clones only, minus some. The sample holds 150,000 to 200,000 clones, about 82% seen once. The specimen sequenced was peripheral blood. All receptors derive from a woman in her twenties or thirties with acute or convalescent COVID-19. Each CDR3 is given with its conserved first and last residue. The D gene is left open where the match is weak.

V	J	D	CDR3
TRBV9	TRBJ2-7	TRBD2	CASSVEVGWASGEQYF
TRBV11-1	TRBJ2-2	NA	CASSLKGETGELFF
TRBV19	TRBJ1-2	NA	CASSVTANYGYTF
TRBV5-1	TRBJ1-6	NA	CASSLPGGHSPLHF
TRBV19	TRBJ2-5	TRBD1	CASSVTGVSETQYF
TRBV6-5	TRBJ1-2	NA	CASSLGADYGYTF
TRBV2	TRBJ1-1	NA	CASNARVNTEAFF
TRBV7-3	TRBJ2-1	TRBD2	CASSQRLAGHNEQFF
TRBV5-6	TRBJ2-1	NA	CASSFGDGTLYNEQFF
TRBV28	TRBJ1-2	NA	CASSLRGGGYTF
TRBV4-3	TRBJ2-1	NA	CASSQGRNSGDEQFF
TRBV27	TRBJ1-6	NA	CASSPHSSYNSPLHF
TRBV12-3/TRBV12-4	TRBJ2-1	NA	CASTFGGYNEQFF
TRBV27	TRBJ2-7	TRBD2	CASIDRGGLAGEKEQYF
TRBV19	TRBJ2-7	NA	CASSSTSSSYEQYF
TRBV28	TRBJ1-4	NA	CASSFTGSLNEKLFF
TRBV5-4	TRBJ1-1	NA	CASSAPAGFGTEAFF
TRBV30	TRBJ1-2	NA	CAWRGEGYTF
TRBV30	TRBJ2-6	NA	CAWSRGSGANVLTF
TRBV6-5	TRBJ2-3	TRBD2	CASRVAGGTDTQYF
TRBV20-1	TRBJ2-5	TRBD2	CSASFLAGLGTQYF
TRBV2	TRBJ2-3	NA	CASRGPGQSGTDTQYF
TRBV19	TRBJ2-7	NA	CASSLQVSSRGKQYF
TRBV6-1	TRBJ1-4	NA	CASSEVTGTNEKLFF
TRBV5-1	TRBJ2-6	NA	CASSWAGSGANVLTF